This TCR beta chain was sequenced during a study of cytomegalovirus exposure and HLA in healthy donors. Points on this clone: Its antigen is currently unknown.

The PCR employed 60 Vbeta primers together with 13 Jbeta primers. Only in-frame clones appear in the TCRdb table, and some are missing; sequencing was by immunoSEQ multiplex PCR. The sample lists some 210,000 clones, about nine tenths occurring once. Study-level findings and limits: Reported findings show TCR beta sequences accurately forecast HLA-A and HLA-B alleles in most subjects. A list of around 160 TCR beta chains associated with cytomegalovirus was given. More clonal expansion characterized HLA-associated TCR beta chains than equally common others in a later analysis.

The V gene lost 3 bases and the J gene lost 6 bases, with 14 bases spanning the gap. Germline-derived CDR1 and CDR2 are MDHEN and SYDVKM. The CDR3 has 14 residues. The sequenced sample was PBMCs. V is TRBV28 and J is TRBJ1-2; D possibly corresponds to TRBD1 (5 bases). This TCR was sampled from a man aged 30-40 years in good health and CMV-seronegative. The CDR3 nucleotides are TGTGCCAGCAGTTTGCATGGGGCTGAGGATGGCTACACCTTC. Its protein product is CASSLHGAEDGYTF.